These 14 T cell receptor beta chains were all obtained from the same sample, sequenced in a study of T cells in Graves' hyperthyroidism and ophthalmopathy. There were TCR beta CDR3 regions amplified from RNA transcripts. First-round RT-PCR of the TCR CDR3 relied on the HTBI primer set. MiXCR, applied by TCRdb to the multiplex PCR reads, yields one record per CDR3 protein. The table lists 370,000 or so distinct CDR3 sequences, roughly 14% of them singletons, with less than 25% in the top ten. The material sequenced was blood. The receptors shown here come from a man aged 25 to 40 with Graves' hyperthyroidism that later progressed to Graves' ophthalmopathy.

This clonotype has at least ten counts. The chain uses TRBV7-9 and TRBJ1-1; D remains ambiguous. The CDR3 covers 13 residues. The germline V and J ends were trimmed by 3 bases and 5 bases, with 10 bases remaining between them. The germline CDR1 and CDR2 sequences are SEHNR and FQNEAQ (reference sequence). In DNA form, the CDR3 reads TGTGCCAGCAGCTTGTCCGTTGGGACTGAAGCTTTCTTT. Amino acids: CASSLSVGTEAFF. The full variable domain, completed using reference TRBV7-9 and TRBJ1-1, is DTGVSQNPRHKITKRGQNVTFRCDPISEHNRLYWYRQTLGQGPEFLTYFQNEAQLEKSRLLSDRFSAERPKGSFSTLEIQRTEQGDSAMYLCASSLSVGTEAFFGQGTRLTVV.

The table lists this clonotype with many counts. The rearrangement joins TRBV11-2 to TRBJ1-4; D gene unclear. V was trimmed by 5 bases and J by 7 bases, leaving 17 bases between them. There are 15 residues in the CDR3. From germline, CDR1 is SGHAT and CDR2 FQNNGV. CDR3 DNA: TGTGCCAGCAGCCTCCGGGGAGGAAATTTTGAAAAACTGTTTTTT. This encodes CASSLRGGNFEKLFF.

V is TRBV20-1 and J is TRBJ1-4; 7 bases are shared with TRBD1. The CDR3 has 13 residues. Germline V gene data show CDR1 as DFQATT and CDR2 as SNEGSKA (reference sequence). J was trimmed by 3 bases and V by 6 bases; bases with no gene match: 4. CDR3 in DNA: TGCAGTGCCGCCGGGACAGCTAATGAAAAACTGTTTTTT. It specifies CSAAGTANEKLFF.

The chain is built from TRBV20-1 and TRBJ1-5; D uncertain. CDR3 length equals 14 residues. Between the trimmed V and J ends, which lost 2 bases and 1 base, there was a span of 9 bases. CDR1 is DFQATT and CDR2 is SNEGSKA in the germline V gene (reference sequence). The CDR3 coding sequence is TGCAGTGCTAGATTTCACGGAAGCAATCAGCCCCAGCATTTT. Translating gives CSARFHGSNQPQHF.

This clonotype was seen only a few times. The chain has TRBV7-9 and TRBJ1-4; maybe TRBD1 (6 bases). Germline CDR1 and CDR2: SEHNR and FQNEAQ (reference sequence). This CDR3 has 17 amino acids. The V and J ends lost 4 bases and 1 base respectively, with 16 bases between them. The CDR3, as DNA: TGTGCCAGCAGCTCTTGGGGCAGGGGTCAAACTAATGAAAAACTGTTTTTT. Translation: CASSSWGRGQTNEKLFF.

As regards this clonotype: A much larger clone differs by one base, so this may be a read error. J is TRBJ1-2 and V is TRBV6-2 or TRBV6-3; D is possibly TRBD1 (5 bases). The germline gives CDR1 MNHEY, CDR2 SVGEGT. V was pared by 5 bases and J by 4 bases, with 20 bases between. The CDR3 runs to 16 residues. CDR3 loop: CASSLLRDGNTYGYTF. DNA for the CDR3: TGTGCCAGCAGTCTCCTCCGGGACGGTAACACCTATGGCTACACCTTC.

The CDR3 region has the DNA TGTGCCAGCAGTTTATGGCAGCGTGGGGGCGAGCAGTACTTC. Translating it yields CASSLWQRGGEQYF. The genes are TRBV27 and TRBJ2-7; TRBD1 or TRBD2 may be the D gene (5 bases each). CDR3 length: 14 amino acids. Looked up from germline, CDR1 is MNHEY and CDR2 is SMNVEV (reference sequence). V dropped 1 base and J dropped 6 bases, with 13 bases sitting between them.

This clonotype was observed many times. The CDR3 region has the DNA TGTGCCAGCAGCCACCGGGTCGTTCAGCCAGGGGAGCTGTTTTTT. Its protein product is CASSHRVVQPGELFF. This chain links TRBV12-3 or TRBV12-4 with TRBJ2-2; D not certain. With 6 bases removed from V and 8 bases from J, the gap between germline ends came to 19 bases. This CDR3 has 15 residues.

This clonotype was detected many times. The CDR3: CATTFGPTDTQYF. The DNA of the CDR3 is TGTGCCACCACCTTTGGCCCCACAGATACGCAGTATTTT. The genes are TRBV6-2 or TRBV6-3 and TRBJ2-3; D gene uncertain. Germline V gene lookup returns CDR1 MNHEY and CDR2 SVGEGT. The germline V and J ends were trimmed by 10 bases and 2 bases, with 13 bases remaining between them. This CDR3 spans 13 amino acids.

This clonotype was seen repeatedly, ten times or more. The J gene is TRBJ2-1, the V gene TRBV12-3 or TRBV12-4, with TRBD1 identical over 7 bases. V gave up 5 bases and J gave up 13 bases; unmatched junction bases: 14. The CDR3 is 14 residues long. The DNA for the CDR3 is TGTGCCAGCAGTCGGATACAACCGGGACAGAGCCAGTTCTTC. This translates into CASSRIQPGQSQFF.

The rearrangement links TRBV12-5 to TRBJ2-5, with 10 positions matching TRBD2. Germline CDR1 reads LGHNT; CDR2 reads FRNRAP. The CDR3 spans 19 residues. J was trimmed by 6 bases and V by 4 bases; bases with no gene match: 20. CDR3 region: CASGSWIVGEKRGGQTQYF. CDR3 sequence (DNA): TGTGCTAGTGGTTCCTGGATAGTCGGGGAGAAGCGGGGGGGACAGACCCAGTACTTC.

This chain joins TRBV5-1 and TRBJ2-2, with 8 bases lining up with TRBD1. CDR3 size: 17 residues. The J segment lost 5 bases and the V segment lost 2 bases, leaving 11 bases of the junction unmatched. The germline V gene has CDR1 SGHRS and CDR2 YFSETQ. CDR3 DNA: TGCGCCAGCAGCTTCTCAGGGGGCTCCCGAGGGACCGGGGAGCTGTTTTTT. Amino acids: CASSFSGGSRGTGELFF.

This clonotype has more than one count but fewer than ten. This chain links TRBV29-1 with TRBJ1-3; no clear D. CDR1 is SQVTM and CDR2 is ANQGSEA in the germline V gene. The V end lost 4 bases, the J end lost 5 bases, and 9 bases lay between the germline ends. The CDR3 loop spans 12 amino acids. The CDR3 region has the DNA TGCAGCGTTGCAGGACCTAGAAACACCATATATTTT. Its translation: CSVAGPRNTIYF.

This clonotype has ten or more counts. The J gene is TRBJ1-4, the V gene TRBV6-6; the D gene is possibly TRBD1 (5 bases). Trimming pared 2 bases from V and 8 bases from J, leaving 15 bases between. The V gene's germline CDR1 is MNHNY and CDR2 SVGAGI (reference sequence). The CDR3 runs to 15 residues. The CDR3 DNA reads as TGTGCCAGCAGTTACGGCGACGGCGGGGGGGAAAAACTGTTTTTT. Translated, it gives CASSYGDGGGEKLFF.